This TCR beta chain was recorded in a study of T-cell reconstitution after alpha-beta-depleted transplantation in children. Preparation of the TCRbeta library was carried out with unique molecular identifiers. TCRdb itself ran the PCR reads through MiXCR, one entry per CDR3 protein. The table has roughly 490,000 distinct CDR3 sequences, about an eighth seen once; the top ten hold 12% to 15%. This CDR3 has 16 residues. CDR1 and CDR2 (germline): KGHDR, SFDVKD. Details on this clonotype: One junction end disagrees with the germline gene, perhaps due to a read error.

The sequence was collected from a female patient aged 2 to 10 who had a stem cell transplant for aplastic anemia, so the T cells may come from the graft donor. Specimen: PBMCs, mostly from graft donor cells, collected 180 days after TCRalphabeta/CD19-depleted stem cell transplant. The V and J genes are TRBV24-1 and TRBJ2-1; D gene uncertain. CDR3 nucleotide sequence: TGTGCCACCGGTGATTTACGCGGAAGCTCCTACAATGAGCAGTTCTTC. Translated, it gives CATGDLRGSSYNEQFF.